Reported below is one TCR beta chain. The target antigen is unknown. The time point was: neoterminal ileum biopsy at postoperative endoscopy, about 6 months after surgery. Measured with immunoSEQ multiplex PCR; TCRdb has only the in-frame clones, and not every one. The sample has approximately 13,000 clones; just under 80% are singletons. The data were obtained in a study of T cell repertoires in ileal Crohn's disease. Study summary: Surgery for a complication: stricturing in 61%, penetrating in about 39%. Study-wide points: All patients with clonality above 26.8% had endoscopic recurrence. Within the first postoperative year, endoscopy came at median roughly 6.9 months.

The germline gives CDR1 MNHNS, CDR2 SASEGT. The CDR3 has 15 amino acids. V lost 3 bases and J 1 base, leaving 11 bases between the germline ends. Sample: ileal tissue. The TCR was taken from an adult with Crohn's disease. This chain links TRBV6-1 with TRBJ2-3; the D is unclear. CDR3 in DNA: TGTGCCAGCAGTGAGGCCACACCCCGCACAGATACGCAGTATTTT. Translated: CASSEATPRTDTQYF.